The 8 T cell receptor beta chains listed next were all sequenced from one sample in a study of blood T cells in healthy people across ages. The use of a sample-barcoded 5' primer and a J-beta primer mix characterized a second PCR of about 7 to 12 cycles. TCRdb analysed the 5' RACE reads with MiXCR anew, one entry per CDR3 protein. The table shows 1,300,000 or so distinct CDR3 sequences, with approximately 59% occurring only once. Sequencing was performed on blood. Receptor source: a man aged 18 to 30 in good health.

The rearrangement uses TRBV20-1 and TRBJ1-6; 7 bases align to TRBD1. Trimming at V came to 5 bases and at J to 10 bases, leaving 5 bases not matched to a gene. This CDR3 contains 12 residues. Germline CDR1 is DFQATT and CDR2 is SNEGSKA (reference sequence). CDR3 coding DNA: TGCAGTGCTCGAAAGGGGGCCTCACCCCTCCACTTT. Encoded protein: CSARKGASPLHF.

The rearrangement links TRBV28 to TRBJ2-7; no clear D gene. The end of the DNA fits TRBJ2-5 better, so the J call may be wrong. The V gene's germline CDR1 is MDHEN and CDR2 SYDVKM. CDR3 size: 12 residues. The CDR3 coding sequence is TGTGCCAGCAGTTCAGGCTGGGGGACCCAGTACTTC. Encoded protein: CASSSGWGTQYF.

The V gene is TRBV2, the J gene TRBJ1-1; TRBD1 agrees at 7 bases. The germline V gene has CDR1 SNHLY and CDR2 FYNNEI. This CDR3 spans 14 amino acids. V trimming: 6 bases; J trimming: 5 bases; junction bases outside the gene matches: 9. The CDR3 reads CASREQGSGTEAFF. The CDR3 DNA reads as TGTGCCAGCAGAGAACAGGGGTCCGGGACTGAAGCTTTCTTT.

The J gene is TRBJ1-4, the V gene TRBV7-9, with no clear D. V was pared by 2 bases and J by 8 bases, with 12 bases between. The CDR3 covers 14 residues. Germline assignment: CDR1 SEHNR and CDR2 FQNEAQ (reference sequence). CDR3 nucleotide sequence: TGTGCCAGCAGCTTATCAAAAGGGATCGAAAAACTGTTTTTT. It translates to CASSLSKGIEKLFF.

V is TRBV30 and J is TRBJ1-2; D is unresolved. V was pared by 0 bases and J by 4 bases, with 9 bases between. Germline V gene lookup returns CDR1 GTSNPN and CDR2 SVGIG (reference sequence). This CDR3 contains 13 residues. The chain's CDR3 is CAWSVRDLYGYTF. The CDR3 nucleotides are TGTGCCTGGAGTGTACGTGACCTCTATGGCTACACCTTC. Full variable domain (missing parts from reference TRBV30 and TRBJ1-2): SQTIHQWPATLVQPVGSPLSLECTVEGTSNPNLYWYRQAAGRGLQLLFYSVGIGQISSEVPQNLSASRPQDRQFILSSKKLLLSDSGFYLCAWSVRDLYGYTFGSGTRLTVV.

V gene TRBV10-1 combines with J gene TRBJ2-7; D gene unclear. The germline CDR1 and CDR2 sequences are WNHNN and SYGVQD (reference sequence). This CDR3 is 13 amino acids long. With 2 bases removed from V and 4 bases from J, the gap between germline ends came to 9 bases. The CDR3 region has the DNA TGCGCCAGCAGTGAGATCGTAGGGTACGAGCAGTACTTC. Protein sequence: CASSEIVGYEQYF.

The V call is TRBV7-6, the J call TRBJ1-3; 7 nucleotides align to TRBD1. CDR3 length: 17 amino acids. The V and J ends lost 5 bases and 0 bases, in that order; junction bases with no gene match: 10. The germline V gene has CDR1 SGHVS and CDR2 FNYEAQ. The CDR3 region has the DNA TGTGCCAGCAGCCGATCGGGACAGTTACCCTCTGGAAACACCATATATTTT. Translated: CASSRSGQLPSGNTIYF.

This chain joins TRBV6-6 and TRBJ2-2; the match to TRBD1 covers 9 bases. Germline values: CDR1 MNHNY, CDR2 SVGAGI (reference sequence). After removal of 3 bases from V and 1 base from J, the junction contained 3 bases not matched to a gene. The length of the CDR3 is 16 residues. The CDR3 DNA follows: TGTGCCAGCAGTTATTTGGGACAGGGGAACACCGGGGAGCTGTTTTTT. Translated: CASSYLGQGNTGELFF.